Each of the 27 T cell receptor beta chains below was sequenced from the same sample in a study of shared clonotypes between healthy human individuals. The assay was immunoSEQ multiplex PCR, and TCRdb's table has in-frame clones only and misses some. The sample shows roughly 2,500,000 clones, roughly 93% of them seen only once. Sequencing was done on a sample of naive CD4+ T cells from PBMCs. As for subset: CD45RA+ positively selected. Every receptor here comes from a man between 18 and 35 years old in good health. Some clones in this sample may be carry-over from other donors' samples.

The V gene is TRBV18, the J gene TRBJ2-1, with 7 bases aligning to TRBD2. The J segment lost 9 bases and the V segment lost 0 bases, leaving 14 bases of the junction unmatched. CDR3 length equals 17 residues. The germline CDR1 and CDR2 sequences are KGHSH and LQKENI. The CDR3 sequence is CASSPPKLAADMGEQFF. CDR3 sequence (DNA): TGTGCCAGCTCACCACCGAAGCTAGCGGCTGACATGGGTGAGCAGTTCTTC.

For the CDR3, the DNA is TGTGCCATCAGCTTCACCGTGGAAGAGCAGTACTTC. This translates into CAISFTVEEQYF. V is TRBV10-3 and J is TRBJ2-7; D ambiguous. The CDR3 covers 12 residues. Germline V gives CDR1 ENHRY, CDR2 SYGVKD. The ends were cut back, 6 bases at V and 7 bases at J, with 13 bases in the middle.

The genes are TRBV2 and TRBJ2-3; a weak D match, TRBD1 (5 bases). The germline V gene encodes CDR1 SNHLY and CDR2 FYNNEI. This CDR3 comprises 13 residues. V was shortened by 7 bases and J by 1 base, with 9 bases between the two germline ends. The CDR3 nucleotides are TGTGCCAGCAAACAGGACGGCACAGATACGCAGTATTTT. It translates to CASKQDGTDTQYF.

This chain joins TRBV28 and TRBJ1-2, with D perhaps TRBD1 (5 bases). The CDR3 length is 12 residues. Trimming left V 8 bases short and J 2 bases short, with 9 bases between. CDR1 and CDR2 (germline): MDHEN, SYDVKM. CDR3 DNA sequence: TGTGCCAGCCTAGGACAAAACTATGGCTACACCTTC. Translating it yields CASLGQNYGYTF.

The chain carries TRBV7-8 and TRBJ1-2; D might be TRBD1 (5 bases). V gave up 3 bases and J gave up 8 bases, with 22 bases separating them. Germline values: CDR1 SGHVS, CDR2 FQNEAQ. The CDR3 totals 16 residues. The DNA of the CDR3 is TGTGCCAGCAGCTTGACGACAGCCATACCTCGGGAAGGCTACACCTTC. Translation: CASSLTTAIPREGYTF.

The rearrangement links TRBV4-3 to TRBJ2-7; D tentatively reads TRBD1 or TRBD2 (5 bases each). CDR1 and CDR2 (germline): LGHNA, YSLEER. This CDR3 has 16 amino acids. Deletions cut 11 bases from V and 0 bases from J, with 23 bases between. This chain's CDR3 is CAGGGVTLRGSYEQYF. CDR3 DNA: TGCGCCGGGGGTGGGGTCACCCTCCGGGGCTCCTACGAGCAGTACTTC.

The chain links TRBV7-2 to TRBJ2-7, with D possibly being TRBD2 (5 bases). CDR3 length: 15 residues. The V end lost 4 bases, the J end lost 0 bases, and 13 bases lay between the germline ends. Germline CDR1 SGHTA, CDR2 FQGNSA. This CDR3 is CASSSRAVSSYEQYF. In DNA, the CDR3 is TGTGCCAGCAGCTCCCGAGCGGTGAGCTCCTACGAGCAGTACTTC.

The chain joins TRBV6-1 to TRBJ2-7; TRBD1 matches 7 bases. The V segment lost 5 bases and the J segment 3 bases; nucleotides outside the gene matches: 7. Germline V CDR1 and CDR2: MNHNS, SASEGT. The CDR3 length is 14 residues. CDR3 region: CASSPGGSGYEQYF. The DNA for the CDR3 is TGTGCCAGCAGTCCAGGGGGTTCGGGCTACGAGCAGTACTTC.

The chain's CDR3 is CASSRNRGADTEAFF. The CDR3 bases are TGTGCCAGCTCAAGAAACAGGGGGGCGGACACTGAAGCTTTCTTT. The chain uses TRBV18 and TRBJ1-1; TRBD1 matches 8 bases. Germline-derived CDR1 and CDR2 are KGHSH and LQKENI. V was pared by 5 bases and J by 3 bases, with 8 bases of the junction left unmatched. The CDR3 consists of 15 residues. The complete variable domain, with remaining parts taken from reference TRBV18 and TRBJ1-1, reads NAGVMQNPRHLVRRRGQEARLRCSPMKGHSHVYWYRQLPEEGLKFMVYLQKENIIDESGMPKERFSAEFPKEGPSILRIQQVVRGDSAAYFCASSRNRGADTEAFFGQGTRLTVV.

The chain recombines TRBV15 with TRBJ1-5, with 11 bases identical to TRBD1. The CDR3 totals 17 residues. V lost 0 bases, J lost 4 bases, and 5 bases stayed unmatched. Germline assignment: CDR1 LNHNV and CDR2 YYDKDF (reference sequence). The CDR3 spells CATSRDGTGGGNQPQHF. DNA of the CDR3: TGTGCCACCAGCAGAGACGGGACAGGGGGAGGAAATCAGCCCCAGCATTTT. The entire variable domain, with the rest obtained from reference TRBV15 and TRBJ1-5, is as follows: DAMVIQNPRYQVTQFGKPVTLSCSQTLNHNVMYWYQQKSSQAPKLLFHYYDKDFNNEADTPDNFQSRRPNTSFCFLDIRSPGLGDTAMYLCATSRDGTGGGNQPQHFGDGTRLSIL.

The chain is built from TRBV7-2 and TRBJ1-2; D not certain. The length of the CDR3 is 13 residues. V shed 1 base and J shed 3 bases, with 6 bases lying between them. Germline V gene lookup returns CDR1 SGHTA and CDR2 FQGNSA. The CDR3 DNA follows: TGTGCCAGCAGCTTAGTCGGATACTATGGCTACACCTTC. This codes for CASSLVGYYGYTF. Looking up the rest from reference TRBV7-2 and TRBJ1-2 gives the full variable domain: GAGVSQSPSNKVTEKGKDVELRCDPISGHTALYWYRQSLGQGLEFLIYFQGNSAPDKSGLPSDRFSAERTGGSVSTLTIQRTQQEDSAVYLCASSLVGYYGYTFGSGTRLTVV.

This sequence joins TRBV19 and TRBJ1-3; D is perhaps TRBD1 (5 bases). Germline V lookup: CDR1 LNHDA, CDR2 SQIVND (reference sequence). CDR3 length: 17 residues. V was clipped by 5 bases and J by 2 bases, with 19 bases between them. DNA of the CDR3: TGTGCCAGTAGTCTATCCCCGCGACAGCCTACTGGAAACACCATATATTTT. Its protein is CASSLSPRQPTGNTIYF.

This clone was observed a single time. This chain connects TRBV28 to TRBJ2-1; 10 bases fit TRBD2. V dropped 6 bases and J dropped 5; count of bases not matched to a gene: 16. The germline V gene has CDR1 MDHEN and CDR2 SYDVKM. The CDR3 is 18 amino acids. For the CDR3, the DNA is TGTGCCAGCAGCCCCCTCGTAGCGGGGGGAGAGGGGGACAATGAGCAGTTCTTC. Protein: CASSPLVAGGEGDNEQFF.

The chain employs TRBV5-1 and TRBJ2-7; 7 bases fit TRBD2. After removal of 4 bases from V and 2 bases from J, the junction contained 15 bases not matched to a gene. There are 17 residues in the CDR3. Germline CDR1 SGHRS, CDR2 YFSETQ. This CDR3 is CASSPSGGGSLTYEQYF. Here the CDR3 DNA reads TGCGCCAGCAGCCCAAGCGGTGGCGGGAGTCTCACCTACGAGCAGTACTTC.

CDR3 sequence reads: CASSPRETEAFF. Here the CDR3 DNA reads TGTGCCAGCTCACCACGGGAAACTGAAGCTTTCTTT. J is TRBJ1-1 and V is TRBV18; D is undetermined. CDR3 size: 12 residues. V lost 1 base and J lost 5, with 5 bases in between. Germline V gene data show CDR1 as KGHSH and CDR2 as LQKENI. Filled out from reference TRBV18 and TRBJ1-1, the complete variable domain reads NAGVMQNPRHLVRRRGQEARLRCSPMKGHSHVYWYRQLPEEGLKFMVYLQKENIIDESGMPKERFSAEFPKEGPSILRIQQVVRGDSAAYFCASSPRETEAFFGQGTRLTVV.

CDR3 residues: CATFSLSDPTGGRYEQYF. The CDR3 DNA reads as TGTGCCACCTTTTCCCTTTCCGACCCCACGGGAGGCCGCTACGAGCAGTACTTC. This chain connects TRBV28 to TRBJ2-5, with TRBD2 matching 7 bases. The J call is uncertain, as TRBJ2-7 better fits the DNA end. Germline loops: CDR1 MDHEN, CDR2 SYDVKM. CDR3 size: 18 residues.

This clone showed up just a few times. This chain connects TRBV7-3 to TRBJ2-2; D not resolved. The CDR3 covers 13 residues. Looked up from germline, CDR1 is SGHTA and CDR2 is FQGTGA. Trimming shortened V by 5 bases and J by 6 bases, and 10 bases separated the two germline ends. Here the CDR3 reads CASSRTLSGELFF. CDR3 in DNA: TGTGCCAGCAGCCGAACTCTTTCCGGGGAGCTGTTTTTT.

The CDR3 region is CASSQDRDRGWYEAFF. In nucleotides, the CDR3 is TGTGCCAGCAGCCAAGATCGGGACAGGGGATGGTATGAAGCTTTCTTT. The chain couples TRBV4-2 to TRBJ1-1; 10 nucleotides agree with TRBD1. The J segment lost 7 bases and the V segment lost 0 bases, leaving 8 bases of the junction unmatched. The CDR3 has 16 residues. Germline V gene lookup returns CDR1 LGHNA and CDR2 YNFKEQ.

The chain uses TRBV19 and TRBJ2-1, with TRBD2 matching over 14 bases. The CDR3 loop spans 19 amino acids. The germline V gene encodes CDR1 LNHDA and CDR2 SQIVND (reference sequence). The V segment lost 6 bases and the J segment 0 bases; nucleotides outside the gene matches: 10. CDR3: CASSLRGTSGSSSYNEQFF. CDR3 sequence (DNA): TGTGCCAGTAGCCTCAGGGGGACTAGCGGGAGCAGCTCCTACAATGAGCAGTTCTTC.

This chain uses TRBV6-1 with TRBJ1-4; D gene unclear. This CDR3 is 13 amino acids long. Germline assignment: CDR1 MNHNS and CDR2 SASEGT. V was pared by 6 bases and J by 5 bases, with 10 bases between. CDR3 coding DNA: TGTGCCAGCAGCCTCGGTCAAAATGAAAAACTGTTTTTT. Its protein product is CASSLGQNEKLFF.

The V call is TRBV9, the J call TRBJ2-3; tentative D call: TRBD1 (8 bases). Germline CDR1 SGDLS, CDR2 YYNGEE. This CDR3 has 17 residues. Trimming took 0 bases from V and 4 from J, leaving 18 bases between them. Here the CDR3 reads CASSVDGQGGVADTQYF. CDR3 nucleotides: TGTGCCAGCAGCGTAGACGGACAGGGAGGGGTTGCAGATACGCAGTATTTT.

The chain has TRBV5-1 and TRBJ1-2, with D tentatively TRBD1 (6 bases). This CDR3 is 14 amino acids long. Germline V gives CDR1 SGHRS, CDR2 YFSETQ. V was trimmed by 4 bases and J by 8 bases, leaving 18 bases between them. In DNA, the CDR3 is TGCGCCAGCAGCCCCACCGGGGGGGCGGGCGGCTACACCTTC. Translation: CASSPTGGAGGYTF.

The CDR3 sequence is CASSFSWPSSYEQYF. The CDR3 DNA is TGTGCCAGCAGCTTTAGTTGGCCGAGCTCCTACGAGCAGTACTTC. The V gene is TRBV5-8, the J gene TRBJ2-7; D uncertain. V shed 2 bases and J shed 0 bases, with 12 bases lying between them. The CDR3 is made up of 15 amino acids. Germline values: CDR1 SGHTS, CDR2 YDEGEE.

The gene calls are TRBV6-5 and TRBJ2-1, with D tentatively TRBD2 (6 bases). The length of the CDR3 is 15 residues. Looked up from germline, CDR1 is MNHEY and CDR2 is SVGAGI. V was pared by 1 base and J by 1 base, with 8 bases between. The CDR3 reads CASSYWLASYNEQFF. For the CDR3, the DNA is TGTGCCAGCAGTTACTGGCTAGCGTCCTACAATGAGCAGTTCTTC.

V usage is TRBV7-6 and J usage is TRBJ2-5; D gene ambiguous. The CDR3 totals 13 residues. V lost 2 bases and J 1 base, leaving 5 bases between the germline ends. Germline CDR1 is SGHVS and CDR2 is FNYEAQ. The CDR3 DNA follows: TGTGCCAGCAGCTTATTCGCCCAAGAGACCCAGTACTTC. It specifies CASSLFAQETQYF.

The chain couples TRBV9 to TRBJ2-5; D is perhaps TRBD1 or TRBD2 (6 bases each). CDR3 length: 17 residues. Germline assignment: CDR1 SGDLS and CDR2 YYNGEE. V was pared by 3 bases and J by 5 bases, with 23 bases between. As DNA, the CDR3 is TGTGCCAGCAGCGCCGACCAGGGGCGTGGGGGGCACGAGACCCAGTACTTC. Translating gives CASSADQGRGGHETQYF. Based on the CDR3 plus reference TRBV9 and TRBJ2-5, the full variable domain is DSGVTQTPKHLITATGQRVTLRCSPRSGDLSVYWYQQSLDQGLQFLIQYYNGEERAKGNILERFSAQQFPDLHSELNLSSLELGDSALYFCASSADQGRGGHETQYFGPGTRLLVL.

This clone appeared once. J is TRBJ2-7 and V is TRBV27, with 7 bases aligning to TRBD1. Unmatched junction bases numbered 11, after V lost 4 bases and J lost 8 bases. The CDR3 spans 14 residues. CDR1 and CDR2 from the germline V gene are MNHEY and SMNVEV (reference sequence). The CDR3 loop is CASSSKTGLYKQYF. The CDR3 DNA sequence: TGTGCCAGCAGTTCCAAGACAGGGTTATACAAGCAGTACTTC.